Sequencing of this TCR beta chain was carried out in a study of regulatory T cells in long-lasting Graves disease (dated by TCRdb to 2020 to 2022). With regard to the full study: Patients with newly diagnosed Graves' disease had been on antithyroid drugs for under 3 months. This study used TCR sequencing and RNA sequencing of peripheral blood to compare persistent Graves' disease patients against newly diagnosed Graves' disease patients. TCR sequencing covered about 13 persistent and 20 or so newly diagnosed Graves' disease patients, some 35 samples in total. The study was registered as a clinical trial and conducted in China. Study-wide findings and limitations: The small sample size was acknowledged by the authors as a limitation that may reduce accuracy. A larger number of public clonotypes was shared among persistent patients (approximately 3,000) than among newly diagnosed patients (about 990). Compared with newly diagnosed patients, persistent Graves' disease patients had lower TCR Shannon entropy and fewer highly expanded clones, which suggests clonal expansion. Sequencing and analysis were restricted to the TCR beta chain. TRBV28, TRBJ1-2 and TRBJ2-5 were preferentially used in persistent disease, while TRBV20-1 and TRBJ2-1 were favored in newly diagnosed disease. The study examined only peripheral blood because the primary lesion, thyroid tissue, could not be accessed.

Including cysteine and phenylalanine, the CDR3 has 13 amino acids. The CDR3 DNA has 39 bases and is translated from base 1. The germline ends are 15 bases apart after V is trimmed by 4 bases and J by 11 bases. The germline V gene gives CDR1 as SGHTA and CDR2 as FQGNSA. This clonotype was seen ten or more times. This clone's antigen is unknown. The sample holds no much larger clone one base away, and base qualities are not on file. Libraries came from multiplex PCR. This sample was sequenced with an Illumina HiSeq 4000. TCR beta libraries were built with iRepertoire HTBI primers and Arm-PCR amplification of CDR3 regions. Gel purification was performed on PCR products prior to sequencing. Processing in the source paper ran as follows. Gene usage analysis of CDR3 amino acid clonotypes relied on the roughly 60 TRBV and 14 TRBJ segments identified across samples. COPE and FqMerger were used to merge filtered high-quality paired reads into contigs. BLAST was used to align contigs to IMGT TRBV, TRBD and TRBJ reference genes, with CDR3 defined following IMGT. Any clonotype with a frequency above 0.1% was counted as a highly expanded clone. Shannon entropy was used to measure repertoire diversity, and the Gini coefficient was used to measure V-J evenness. A clonotype was considered public if more than one individual shared it. TCRdb applied fastp at Q25 and MiXCR to the public reads, then kept only in-frame beta chains. Entries that share a CDR3 protein sequence are merged under the most common genes and DNA. These V and J calls originate from TCRdb's pipeline instead of the authors' own analysis. The sample contains some 490,000 distinct CDR3 sequences, around 12% of them found a single time. The leading ten clones occupy around 10% of the sample.

The meaning of the sample's time point label: newly diagnosed GD, antithyroid drugs for less than 3 months. RNA was extracted from PBMCs in TRIzol for both TCR sequencing and RNA sequencing. The diagnosis of Graves' disease was made according to American Thyroid Association guidelines. The patients came from an endocrinology department in Xi'an, China. Each patient gave 7 to 9.5 milliliters of peripheral blood, collected in an EDTA anticoagulant tube. PBMCs were isolated by Ficoll Paque Plus density gradient separation without further T cell sorting. An Agilent 2100 Bioanalyzer and agarose gel were used to check RNA quality, and a NanoDrop 2000 was used to measure RNA concentration. The sample was also linked to a second study, of T cells in Graves' hyperthyroidism and ophthalmopathy. Per that second paper: Stable Graves' hyperthyroidism was defined as no progression to ophthalmopathy during 18 months of follow-up. Hyperthyroidism patients were newly diagnosed, had a disease duration of under 2 months, and were aged 18 to 65 years. Any patient with an uncontrolled infection, another autoimmune disease, pregnancy or lactation was excluded. Clinical symptoms, serum thyroxine and TRAb, thyroid ultrasound, and orbital computed tomography formed the basis for the diagnoses. A first-round RT-PCR of the TCR CDR3 used the HTBI primer set with the Qiagen OneStep RT-PCR kit. Most expanded thyroid clonotypes (frequency above 0.001) were also found in blood, which suggests that blood repertoires may mirror thyroid immune responses. A model built on a 13 V-J signature distinguished ophthalmopathy from stable hyperthyroidism, reaching over 85% sensitivity and around 81% specificity in cross-validation and 80%/75% in testing. In validation, progression to ophthalmopathy was predicted by the model with around 70% sensitivity and 72% to 85% specificity, a median of approximately 6.5 months before onset. A discovery cohort of about a hundred patients, approximately 44 with Graves' ophthalmopathy and approximately 57 with stable Graves' hyperthyroidism, was used to find distinguishing TCR V-J signatures. An independent validation cohort of fewer than 20 hyperthyroidism patients and 17 patients who later progressed to ophthalmopathy tested prospective prediction of ophthalmopathy. The 75 to 100 discovery patients were divided at random into training and test sets in a 7:3 ratio. Thyroid tissue and blood T-cell repertoires from more than 5 Graves' hyperthyroidism patients were also compared in the study. Once sampling was done, hyperthyroidism patients were given methimazole at a starting dose of 30 mg daily, whereas ophthalmopathy patients were given high-dose intravenous methylprednisolone. Libraries were constructed in a second round of multiplex PCR, after which size selection and purification were carried out. Paired-end sequencing of the libraries was performed with 100 bp reads on an Illumina HiSeq2000. Raw data were processed with SOAPnuke, discarding reads with adapters, uncalled bases, mean Phred below 15, or no exact constant-primer or identifier match. High-quality paired reads were merged using COPE v1.2.5, and each unique nucleotide sequence was defined as a clonotype. MiTCR v1.1 was used to align clonotypes to the IMGT TRBV, TRBD and TRBJ reference segments. Analysis was restricted to V-J combinations with a frequency above 0.0001, which covered roughly 99% of repertoires. A TCS score was defined as the ratio between F50 (clonal expansion) and ExV (chaos), using BLOSUM62-based TCRdist between CDR3 peptides within each V-J. Welch's t-statistics and random forest reduced around 510 V-J features to 10 to 15, which were used in a naive Bayes classifier (R e1071). Sample size was not statistically predetermined, and blinding of investigators to group allocation was not performed. The paper reports TCR Vbeta CDR3 sequencing of about 140 peripheral blood samples: 40 to 45 ophthalmopathy, fewer than 80 hyperthyroidism and 17 progressor patients.

The clonotype comes from a woman in her 30s with Graves disease. Donor details come from another sample of the same person, matched by shared clones. The sequence links TRBV7-2 to TRBJ2-1, with no D gene named confidently. Source: peripheral blood mononuclear cells (PBMCs), taken at new diagnosis, from a patient treated with antithyroid drugs. This receptor carries the CDR3 CASSSPALSKQFF. The DNA is as follows: TGTGCCAGCAGCTCACCCGCACTCTCCAAGCAGTTCTTC.